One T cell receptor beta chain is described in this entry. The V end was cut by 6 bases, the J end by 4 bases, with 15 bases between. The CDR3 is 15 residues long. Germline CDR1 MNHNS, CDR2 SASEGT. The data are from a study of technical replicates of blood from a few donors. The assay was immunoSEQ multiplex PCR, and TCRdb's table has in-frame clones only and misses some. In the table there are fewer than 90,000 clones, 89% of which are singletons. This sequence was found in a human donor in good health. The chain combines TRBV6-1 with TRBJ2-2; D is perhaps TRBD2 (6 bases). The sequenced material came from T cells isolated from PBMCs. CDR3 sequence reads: CASRRAGQLTGELFF. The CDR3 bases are TGTGCCAGCAGGCGGGCGGGGCAACTCACCGGGGAGCTGTTTTTT.